The clone carrying this T cell receptor (beta chain) was detected only a few times. The data belong to a study of early T cells in non-severe SARS-CoV-2 infection. Unique molecular identifier tags were affixed to discrete cDNA molecules. TCRdb re-derived calls from the 5' RACE reads in MiXCR, one entry per CDR3 protein. The table has tens of thousands of distinct CDR3 sequences, about 12% seen once. The origin of this receptor is an adult who was a healthcare worker with PCR-confirmed SARS-CoV-2 infection or an uninfected control (not recorded which). The donor label of this sample is uncertain. Material: whole blood, obtained at baseline.

Here the CDR3 DNA reads TGTGCCAGCAGCCAGACTAGCGGGGGAAACACCGGGGAGCTGTTTTTT. Encoded protein: CASSQTSGGNTGELFF. This sequence joins TRBV4-2 and TRBJ2-2; 12 bases are shared with TRBD2. V shed 3 bases and J 2 bases; nucleotides not matched to a gene: 1. The CDR3 loop spans 16 amino acids. Germline V gene sequence: CDR1 LGHNA, CDR2 YNFKEQ.